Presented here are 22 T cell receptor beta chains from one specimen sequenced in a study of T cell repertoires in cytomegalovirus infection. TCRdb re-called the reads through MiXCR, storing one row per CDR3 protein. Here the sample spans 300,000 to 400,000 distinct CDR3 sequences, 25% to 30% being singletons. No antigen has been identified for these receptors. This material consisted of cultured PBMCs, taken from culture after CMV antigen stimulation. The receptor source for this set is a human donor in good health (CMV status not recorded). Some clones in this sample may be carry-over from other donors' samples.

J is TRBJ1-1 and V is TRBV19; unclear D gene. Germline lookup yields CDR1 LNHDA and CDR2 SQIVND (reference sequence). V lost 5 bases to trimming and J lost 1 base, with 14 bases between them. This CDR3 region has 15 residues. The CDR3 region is CASSWLQAQNTEAFF. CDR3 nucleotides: TGTGCCAGTAGTTGGCTTCAGGCCCAGAACACTGAAGCTTTCTTT.

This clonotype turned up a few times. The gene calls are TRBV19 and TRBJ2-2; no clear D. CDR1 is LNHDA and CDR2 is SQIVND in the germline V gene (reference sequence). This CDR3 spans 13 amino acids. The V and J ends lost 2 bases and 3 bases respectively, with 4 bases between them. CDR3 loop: CASSIRDTGELFF. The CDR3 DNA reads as TGTGCCAGTAGTATAAGGGACACCGGGGAGCTGTTTTTT. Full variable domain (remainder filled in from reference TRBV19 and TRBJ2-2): DGGITQSPKYLFRKEGQNVTLSCEQNLNHDAMYWYRQDPGQGLRLIYYSQIVNDFQKGDIAEGYSVSREKKESFPLTVTSAQKNPTAFYLCASSIRDTGELFFGEGSRLTVL.

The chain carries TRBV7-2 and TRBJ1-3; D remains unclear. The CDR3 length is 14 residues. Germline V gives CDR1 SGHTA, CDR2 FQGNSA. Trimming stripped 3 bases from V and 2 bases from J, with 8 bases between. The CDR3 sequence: CASSFELTGNTIYF. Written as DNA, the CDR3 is TGTGCCAGCAGCTTCGAATTGACTGGAAACACCATATATTTT.

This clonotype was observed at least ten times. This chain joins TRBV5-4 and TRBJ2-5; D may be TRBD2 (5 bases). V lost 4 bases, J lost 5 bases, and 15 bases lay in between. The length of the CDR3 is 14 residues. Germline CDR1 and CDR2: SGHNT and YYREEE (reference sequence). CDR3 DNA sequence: TGTGCCAGCAGCCTGAGAGGCGGGCTGGAGACCCAGTACTTC. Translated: CASSLRGGLETQYF.

The CDR3 nucleotides read TGTGCCACCAGTGACCCGTCGGAGGGATCTGGAAACACCATATATTTT. Protein sequence: CATSDPSEGSGNTIYF. The gene calls are TRBV24-1 and TRBJ1-3; D gene uncertain. CDR3 length equals 16 residues. The germline gives CDR1 KGHDR, CDR2 SFDVKD. Trimming removed 4 bases at V and 1 base at J, with 13 bases between.

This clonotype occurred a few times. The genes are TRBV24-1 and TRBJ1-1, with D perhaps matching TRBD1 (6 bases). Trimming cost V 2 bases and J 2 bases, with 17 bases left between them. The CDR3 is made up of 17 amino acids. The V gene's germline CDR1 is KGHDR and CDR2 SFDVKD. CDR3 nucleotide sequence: TGTGCCACCAGTGATTGGACCGTGGGGGGACACAACACTGAAGCTTTCTTT. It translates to CATSDWTVGGHNTEAFF.

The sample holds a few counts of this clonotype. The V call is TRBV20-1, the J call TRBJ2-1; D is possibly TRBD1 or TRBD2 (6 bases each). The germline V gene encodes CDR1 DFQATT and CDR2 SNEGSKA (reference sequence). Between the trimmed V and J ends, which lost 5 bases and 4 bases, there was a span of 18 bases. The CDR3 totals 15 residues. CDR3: CSAPMGASVYNEQFF. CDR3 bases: TGCAGTGCTCCTATGGGGGCTAGCGTTTACAATGAGCAGTTCTTC.

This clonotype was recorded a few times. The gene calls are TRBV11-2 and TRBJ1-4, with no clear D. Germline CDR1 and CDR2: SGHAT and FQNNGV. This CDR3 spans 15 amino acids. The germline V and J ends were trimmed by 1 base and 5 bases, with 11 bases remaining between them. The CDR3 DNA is TGTGCCAGCAGCTTAGTAGGGAGGTCGAATGAAAAACTGTTTTTT. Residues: CASSLVGRSNEKLFF. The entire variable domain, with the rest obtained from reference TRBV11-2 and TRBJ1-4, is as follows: EAGVAQSPRYKIIEKRQSVAFWCNPISGHATLYWYQQILGQGPKLLIQFQNNGVVDDSQLPKDRFSAERLKGVDSTLKIQPAKLEDSAVYLCASSLVGRSNEKLFFGSGTQLSVL.

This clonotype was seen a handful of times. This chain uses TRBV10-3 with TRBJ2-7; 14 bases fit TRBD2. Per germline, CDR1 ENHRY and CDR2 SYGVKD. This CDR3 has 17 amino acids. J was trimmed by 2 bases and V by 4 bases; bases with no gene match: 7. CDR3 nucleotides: TGTGCCATCAGTGCCGGGACTAGCGGGAGCCCTACCTACGAGCAGTACTTC. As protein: CAISAGTSGSPTYEQYF.

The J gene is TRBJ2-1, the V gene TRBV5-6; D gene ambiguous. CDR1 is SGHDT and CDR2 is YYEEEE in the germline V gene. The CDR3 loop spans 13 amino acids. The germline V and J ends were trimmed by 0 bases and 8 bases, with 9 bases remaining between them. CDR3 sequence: CASSLVSDDEQFF. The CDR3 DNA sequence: TGTGCCAGCAGCTTGGTATCAGACGATGAGCAGTTCTTC.

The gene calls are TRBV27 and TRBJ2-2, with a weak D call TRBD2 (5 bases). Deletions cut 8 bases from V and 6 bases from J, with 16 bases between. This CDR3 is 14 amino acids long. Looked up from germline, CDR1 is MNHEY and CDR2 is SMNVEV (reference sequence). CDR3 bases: TGTGCCAGCCGCCTAGGAGGCTTGGCCGGGGAGCTGTTTTTT. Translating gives CASRLGGLAGELFF.

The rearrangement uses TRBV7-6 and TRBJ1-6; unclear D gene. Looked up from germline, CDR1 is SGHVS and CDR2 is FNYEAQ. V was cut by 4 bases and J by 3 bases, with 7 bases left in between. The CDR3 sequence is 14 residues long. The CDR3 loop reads CASSSGIYNSPLHF. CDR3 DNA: TGTGCCAGCAGCTCTGGGATCTATAATTCACCCCTCCACTTT.

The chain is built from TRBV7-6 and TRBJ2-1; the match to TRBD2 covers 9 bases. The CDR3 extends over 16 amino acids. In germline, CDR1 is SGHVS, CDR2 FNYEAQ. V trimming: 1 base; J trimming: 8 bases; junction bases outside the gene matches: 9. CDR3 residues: CASSLGGGRAQHEQFF. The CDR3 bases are TGTGCCAGCAGCTTAGGAGGCGGGAGGGCCCAACATGAGCAGTTCTTC. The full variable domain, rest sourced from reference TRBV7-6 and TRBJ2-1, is GAGVSQSPRYKVTKRGQDVALRCDPISGHVSLYWYRQALGQGPEFLTYFNYEAQQDKSGLPNDRFSAERPEGSISTLTIQRTEQRDSAMYRCASSLGGGRAQHEQFFGPGTRLTVL.

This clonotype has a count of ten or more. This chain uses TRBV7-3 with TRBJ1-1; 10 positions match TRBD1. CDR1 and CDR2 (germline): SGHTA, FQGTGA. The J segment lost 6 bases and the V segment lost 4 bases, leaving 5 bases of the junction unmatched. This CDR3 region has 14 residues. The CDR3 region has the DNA TGTGCCAGCAGCTCTGGACAGGGGGGATCTGAAGCTTTCTTT. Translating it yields CASSSGQGGSEAFF.

Written as DNA, the CDR3 is TGTGCCAGCAGGCCTTCTAGCGGGCCCTACAATGAGCAGTTCTTC. Its protein product is CASRPSSGPYNEQFF. The chain combines TRBV11-2 with TRBJ2-1; 8 bases align to TRBD2. The CDR3 is 15 amino acids. The junction had 6 bases not matched to a gene; V was cut back by 6 bases and J by 2 bases. Per the germline V gene, CDR1 is SGHAT and CDR2 is FQNNGV.

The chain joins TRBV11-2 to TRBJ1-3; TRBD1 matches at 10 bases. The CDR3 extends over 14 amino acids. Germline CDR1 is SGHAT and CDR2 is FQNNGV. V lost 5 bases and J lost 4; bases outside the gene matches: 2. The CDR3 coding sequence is TGTGCCAGCAGCGACAGGGGGCTGGGAAACACCATATATTTT. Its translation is CASSDRGLGNTIYF.

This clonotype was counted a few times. CDR3 region: CASSLRRDTPYQPQHF. CDR3 bases: TGTGCCAGCAGTTTAAGGAGGGACACTCCTTATCAGCCCCAGCATTTT. This chain joins TRBV28 and TRBJ1-5; D is possibly TRBD1 (6 bases). The ends were cut back, 2 bases at V and 5 bases at J, with 16 bases in the middle. The CDR3 runs to 16 residues. Germline V CDR1 and CDR2: MDHEN, SYDVKM.

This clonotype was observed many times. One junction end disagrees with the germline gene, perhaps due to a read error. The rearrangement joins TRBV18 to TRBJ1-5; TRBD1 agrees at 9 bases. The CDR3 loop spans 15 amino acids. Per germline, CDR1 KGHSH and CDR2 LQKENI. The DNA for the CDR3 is TGTGCCAGCTCACCTAGCACAGGGGGCAACCAGCCCCAGCATTTT. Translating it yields CASSPSTGGNQPQHF.

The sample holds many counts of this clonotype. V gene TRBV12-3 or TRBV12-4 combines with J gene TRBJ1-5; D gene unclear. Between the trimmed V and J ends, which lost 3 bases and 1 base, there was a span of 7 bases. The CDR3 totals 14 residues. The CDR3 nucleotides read TGTGCCAGCAGTTTTGAGGCCAGCAATCAGCCCCAGCATTTT. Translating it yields CASSFEASNQPQHF.

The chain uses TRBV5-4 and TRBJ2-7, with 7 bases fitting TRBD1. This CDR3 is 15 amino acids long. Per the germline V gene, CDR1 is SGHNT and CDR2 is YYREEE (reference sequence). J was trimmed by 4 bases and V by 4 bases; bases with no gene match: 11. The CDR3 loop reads CASSIPGQPLYEQYF. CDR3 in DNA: TGTGCCAGCAGCATACCGGGACAGCCATTATACGAGCAGTACTTC.

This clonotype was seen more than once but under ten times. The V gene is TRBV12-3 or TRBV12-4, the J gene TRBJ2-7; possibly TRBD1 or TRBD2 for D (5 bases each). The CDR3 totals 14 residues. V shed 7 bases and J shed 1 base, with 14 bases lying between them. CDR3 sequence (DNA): TGTGCCAGCACCTGGGGGACGGCTTCCTACGAGCAGTACTTC. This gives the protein CASTWGTASYEQYF.

For the CDR3, the DNA is TGTGCCAGCAGTCCCGATCGGACAGTTAGCAATCAGCCCCAGCATTTT. Its translation: CASSPDRTVSNQPQHF. This chain links TRBV27 with TRBJ1-5; D might be TRBD1 (6 bases). V gave up 5 bases and J gave up 0 bases, with 14 bases separating them. This CDR3 region has 16 residues. Looked up from germline, CDR1 is MNHEY and CDR2 is SMNVEV (reference sequence).